This T cell receptor beta chain was recorded in a study of shared clonotypes between healthy human individuals. The naive CD8 subset, CD45RO-negative cells positively selected for CCR7, excluded terminally differentiated effector memory CD45RA+ cells. Notes on this clone: The junction differs from germline at one of its ends, possibly a read error.

The data were produced by immunoSEQ multiplex PCR, yet TCRdb's version contains in-frame clones alone and is incomplete. Counted here are just over 2,000,000 clones, over 85% occurring once; the ten biggest clones make up about 1.1%. The TCR comes from a man younger than 30 in good health. Sequences were obtained from naive CD8+ T cells sorted from blood.

The CDR3 loop reads CASSLVSAEETQYF. CDR3 nucleotides: TGTGCTAGCAGCTTAGTAAGCGCTGAAGAGACCCAGTACTTC. The V gene is TRBV7-7, the J gene TRBJ2-5, with D hard to call. CDR1 is SSHAT and CDR2 is FNYEAQ in the germline V gene (reference sequence). The CDR3 loop spans 14 amino acids.